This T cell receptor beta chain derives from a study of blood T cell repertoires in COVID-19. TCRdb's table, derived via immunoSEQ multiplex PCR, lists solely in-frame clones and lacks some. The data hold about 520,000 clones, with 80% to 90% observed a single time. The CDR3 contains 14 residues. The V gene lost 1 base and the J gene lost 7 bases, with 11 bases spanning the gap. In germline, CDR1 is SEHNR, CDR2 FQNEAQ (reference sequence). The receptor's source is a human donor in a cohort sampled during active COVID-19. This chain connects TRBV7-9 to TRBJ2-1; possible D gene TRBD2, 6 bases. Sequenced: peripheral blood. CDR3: CASSLGAGWNEQFF. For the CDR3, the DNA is TGTGCCAGCAGCTTAGGGGCGGGGTGGAATGAGCAGTTCTTC.